These 9 T cell receptor beta chains were all obtained from the same sample, sequenced in a study of post-analysis software for immune sequencing data. No antigen has been identified for these receptors. Overall study results and limits: TRBV5-6, TRBV5-1 and TRBV20-1 belonged to a set of roughly 5 TRBV segments that were more frequent in patients than controls.

Unique molecular identifiers had been added to the TCR beta cDNA libraries. TCRdb reprocessed the PCR reads via MiXCR and lists one record per CDR3 protein. The sample has 700,000 to 900,000 distinct CDR3 sequences, 46% seen once. Source material: blood. The receptor set was obtained from a girl aged 5-17 years with multiple sclerosis.

The chain employs TRBV29-1 and TRBJ2-5; 10 bases align to TRBD2. V lost 7 bases and J lost 11; bases outside the gene matches: 16. The CDR3 sequence is 14 residues long. CDR1 is SQVTM and CDR2 is ANQGSEA in the germline V gene. Here the CDR3 reads CSGTGTSEEEKQYF. In nucleotides, the CDR3 is TGCAGCGGGACTGGGACTAGCGAAGAAGAAAAGCAGTACTTC.

This chain joins TRBV2 and TRBJ2-6; D might be TRBD1 (5 bases). The germline V and J ends were trimmed by 4 bases and 0 bases, with 13 bases remaining between them. Germline loops: CDR1 SNHLY, CDR2 FYNNEI. The CDR3 is 17 residues long. CDR3 sequence reads: CASSAAGIYSGANVLTF. As DNA, the CDR3 is TGTGCCAGCAGTGCGGCAGGGATATACTCTGGGGCCAACGTCCTGACTTTC.

This clonotype has more than one count but fewer than ten. The chain employs TRBV2 and TRBJ2-7; a possible D gene is TRBD2 (6 bases). The CDR3 contains 15 residues. The V end was cut by 2 bases, the J end by 3 bases, with 14 bases between. Looked up from germline, CDR1 is SNHLY and CDR2 is FYNNEI. The CDR3 sequence: CASSELEGRDYEQYF. The CDR3 DNA follows: TGTGCCAGCAGTGAACTGGAGGGGCGTGACTACGAGCAGTACTTC. The variable domain in full, with the rest retrieved from reference TRBV2 and TRBJ2-7, is EPEVTQTPSHQVTQMGQEVILRCVPISNHLYFYWYRQILGQKVEFLVSFYNNEISEKSEIFDDQFSVERPDGSNFTLKIRSTKLEDSAMYFCASSELEGRDYEQYFGPGTRLTVT.

The chain carries TRBV7-6 and TRBJ2-1, with D possibly being TRBD1 (6 bases). Germline-derived CDR1 and CDR2 are SGHVS and FNYEAQ. With 1 base removed from V and 5 bases from J, the gap between germline ends came to 9 bases. The CDR3 has 14 amino acids. The CDR3 loop is CASSLDRADNEQFF. The DNA for the CDR3 is TGTGCCAGCAGCTTAGACAGGGCGGACAATGAGCAGTTCTTC.

J is TRBJ2-5 and V is TRBV27; a possible D gene is TRBD1 (6 bases). CDR1 and CDR2 (germline): MNHEY, SMNVEV (reference sequence). The V and J ends lost 4 bases and 9 bases respectively, with 12 bases between them. The CDR3 has 12 amino acids. The CDR3 bases are TGTGCCAGCAGTTCACTAACAGGGCCCCAGTACTTC. Amino acids: CASSSLTGPQYF.

This clonotype occurred many times. The chain carries TRBV10-3 and TRBJ2-7, with TRBD1 as a possible D gene (6 bases). Germline V gene sequence: CDR1 ENHRY, CDR2 SYGVKD. V was clipped by 0 bases and J by 6 bases, with 9 bases between them. The CDR3 sequence is 13 residues long. CDR3 sequence (DNA): TGTGCCATCAGTGAGTCCTGGGGGCGCGAGCAGTACTTC. Translating gives CAISESWGREQYF.

The gene calls are TRBV12-3 or TRBV12-4 and TRBJ2-6, with TRBD1 matching over 10 bases. There are 13 residues in the CDR3. The ends lost 4 bases at V and 12 bases at J; junction bases unmatched: 3. The CDR3 protein is CASSSGQGVVLTF. In DNA, the CDR3 is TGTGCCAGCAGTTCTGGACAGGGGGTCGTCCTGACTTTC.

The V call is TRBV11-2, the J call TRBJ2-7, with TRBD2 as a possible D gene (6 bases). The CDR3 extends over 15 amino acids. V was shortened by 1 base and J by 3 bases, with 13 bases between the two germline ends. From germline, CDR1 is SGHAT and CDR2 FQNNGV. CDR3 residues: CASSLGPSANYEQYF. The CDR3 bases are TGTGCCAGCAGCTTAGGGCCTAGCGCGAACTACGAGCAGTACTTC.

The rearrangement joins TRBV20-1 to TRBJ2-7; weak D call: TRBD1 (6 bases). V was cut by 6 bases and J by 2 bases, with 17 bases left in between. CDR3 length: 14 residues. The germline V gene encodes CDR1 DFQATT and CDR2 SNEGSKA (reference sequence). CDR3 DNA: TGCAGTGCCACTGCTCATGGGGACACCTACGAGCAGTACTTC. Translating gives CSATAHGDTYEQYF.